The 26 T cell receptor beta chains below were found in one sample sequenced in a study of blood T cells in healthy people across ages. A second roughly 6 to 12 cycle PCR used barcoded and J-beta primers. TCRdb processed the 5' RACE reads anew with MiXCR; each CDR3 protein has one entry. The sample lists 1 million or so distinct CDR3 sequences; around 25% were seen once. The sample also formed part of further work on T cells of mothers and their children.

Sequenced: blood. The receptor source for this set is a girl aged 2-9 years in good health.

This clonotype was seen only a few times. The CDR3 region has the DNA TGTGCCAGCAGCGTAGGGGACGGGCAGTCCTACGAGCAGTACTTC. Amino acid sequence: CASSVGDGQSYEQYF. V usage is TRBV9 and J usage is TRBJ2-7, with D perhaps given as TRBD1 or TRBD2 (5 bases each). Trimming cost V 0 bases and J 1 base, with 11 bases left between them. The CDR3 has 15 residues. The germline V gene encodes CDR1 SGDLS and CDR2 YYNGEE.

The J gene is TRBJ2-7, the V gene TRBV20-1; D may match TRBD1 or TRBD2 (5 bases each). V lost 0 bases and J 6 bases, leaving 12 bases between the germline ends. The CDR3 spans 13 residues. Germline V gene sequence: CDR1 DFQATT, CDR2 SNEGSKA (reference sequence). CDR3 residues: CSARDHPGSEQYF. In nucleotides, the CDR3 is TGCAGTGCTAGAGATCACCCAGGGAGCGAGCAGTACTTC.

V and J are TRBV7-2 and TRBJ1-1, with a possible D match to TRBD1 (6 bases). Trimming stripped 5 bases from V and 0 bases from J, with 10 bases between. This CDR3 comprises 14 residues. The germline V gene encodes CDR1 SGHTA and CDR2 FQGNSA. CDR3 bases: TGTGCCAGCAGCGGGGGGACACTGAACACTGAAGCTTTCTTT. It codes for CASSGGTLNTEAFF. Supplemented by reference TRBV7-2 and TRBJ1-1, the full variable domain reads GAGVSQSPSNKVTEKGKDVELRCDPISGHTALYWYRQSLGQGLEFLIYFQGNSAPDKSGLPSDRFSAERTGGSVSTLTIQRTQQEDSAVYLCASSGGTLNTEAFFGQGTRLTVV.

J is TRBJ2-1 and V is TRBV20-1; 10 bases align to TRBD2. This CDR3 is 13 amino acids long. CDR1 is DFQATT, CDR2 SNEGSKA, per germline (reference sequence). V shed 8 bases, J shed 7 bases, and the junction held 8 bases outside the gene matches. The CDR3 loop is CSPYLAGENEQFF. In DNA form, the CDR3 reads TGCAGTCCGTATCTAGCGGGAGAGAATGAGCAGTTCTTC.

The table lists this clonotype with a few counts. The chain recombines TRBV2 with TRBJ2-7; D not resolved. Looked up from germline, CDR1 is SNHLY and CDR2 is FYNNEI. This CDR3 has 13 amino acids. The V gene lost 6 bases and the J gene lost 2 bases, with 11 bases spanning the gap. The DNA of the CDR3 is TGTGCCAGCAGCGATGTCTTCGCCTACGAGCAGTACTTC. It translates to CASSDVFAYEQYF.

The chain uses TRBV24-1 and TRBJ2-2, with D perhaps matching TRBD1 (6 bases). Trimming removed 9 bases from V and 7 bases from J, with 11 bases in between. The CDR3 length is 12 residues. From germline, CDR1 is KGHDR and CDR2 SFDVKD. The chain's CDR3 is CATQQGVGELFF. In DNA, the CDR3 is TGTGCCACCCAACAGGGAGTCGGGGAGCTGTTTTTT.

The rearrangement links TRBV7-9 to TRBJ2-5; 9 positions agree with TRBD1. This CDR3 comprises 15 residues. CDR1 and CDR2 (germline): SEHNR, FQNEAQ (reference sequence). V dropped 7 bases and J dropped 0; count of bases not matched to a gene: 6. The CDR3 DNA reads TGTGCCAGCAACGCGGGGGACAGGGACCAAGAGACCCAGTACTTC. It is translated as CASNAGDRDQETQYF. The whole variable domain, remainder taken from reference TRBV7-9 and TRBJ2-5, is DTGVSQNPRHKITKRGQNVTFRCDPISEHNRLYWYRQTLGQGPEFLTYFQNEAQLEKSRLLSDRFSAERPKGSFSTLEIQRTEQGDSAMYLCASNAGDRDQETQYFGPGTRLLVL.

Comment on this clonotype: A read error is possible here, since a much larger clone lies one base away. The J gene is TRBJ2-7, the V gene TRBV6-2 or TRBV6-3; tentatively, D is TRBD2 (7 bases). Germline V gives CDR1 MNHEY, CDR2 SVGEGT. The CDR3 extends over 13 amino acids. For the CDR3, the DNA is TGTGCCAGCAGTAGGGGGGGTCCCTACGAGCGGTACTTC. Translated: CASSRGGPYERYF.

This clonotype was seen a few times. The chain has TRBV4-1 and TRBJ2-1, with D perhaps given as TRBD1 or TRBD2 (5 bases each). Per germline, CDR1 MGHRA and CDR2 YSYEKL. Trimming pared 3 bases from V and 0 bases from J, leaving 9 bases between. This CDR3 is 15 amino acids long. This CDR3 reads CASSHEGSSYNEQFF. The CDR3 DNA reads TGCGCCAGCAGCCACGAGGGGAGCTCCTACAATGAGCAGTTCTTC.

CDR3: CASRSTNRGLVYF. The CDR3 DNA reads as TGTGCCAGCAGAAGCACTAACAGGGGATTGGTGTACTTC. The chain links TRBV28 to TRBJ2-7; 7 bases are shared with TRBD1. J gave up 12 bases and V 6 bases, and 14 bases lay outside the gene matches. The V gene's germline CDR1 is MDHEN and CDR2 SYDVKM. The CDR3 spans 13 residues.

The chain is built from TRBV2 and TRBJ2-1; 8 nucleotides agree with TRBD2. The ends lost 11 bases at V and 7 bases at J; junction bases unmatched: 7. CDR3 length equals 12 residues. Germline assignment: CDR1 SNHLY and CDR2 FYNNEI. DNA of the CDR3: TGTGCCCGTGGACTAGCCTTTAATGAGCAGTTCTTC. As protein: CARGLAFNEQFF.

This clonotype was detected a few times. The V call is TRBV5-1, the J call TRBJ2-3; 7 bases map to TRBD2. The CDR3 has 16 amino acids. J was trimmed by 1 base and V by 2 bases; bases with no gene match: 7. Germline CDR1 SGHRS, CDR2 YFSETQ. This CDR3 reads CASSFVSGLRTDTQYF. The CDR3 nucleotides are TGCGCCAGCAGCTTCGTGTCGGGACTACGCACAGATACGCAGTATTTT.

V gene TRBV6-2 or TRBV6-3 combines with J gene TRBJ2-4; a possible D gene is TRBD2 (7 bases). In germline, CDR1 is MNHEY, CDR2 SVGEGT. CDR3 size: 17 residues. V dropped 7 bases and J dropped 0 bases, with 19 bases sitting between them. For the CDR3, the DNA is TGTGCCAGCATGGGGGCGGGGGTTGGACTAGCCAAAAACATTCAGTACTTC. This translates into CASMGAGVGLAKNIQYF.

This chain joins TRBV20-1 and TRBJ2-3, with D perhaps assigned TRBD1 or TRBD2 (5 bases each). The CDR3 totals 15 residues. The germline V and J ends were trimmed by 1 base and 7 bases, with 18 bases remaining between them. From germline, CDR1 is DFQATT and CDR2 SNEGSKA (reference sequence). The CDR3 here is CSARVGSRGVNTQYF. CDR3 DNA: TGCAGTGCTAGAGTCGGATCACGGGGCGTGAATACGCAGTATTTT.

V gene TRBV27 combines with J gene TRBJ2-7; D remains ambiguous. The V and J ends lost 4 bases and 3 bases respectively, with 7 bases between them. Germline lookup yields CDR1 MNHEY and CDR2 SMNVEV (reference sequence). CDR3 length: 12 amino acids. This chain's CDR3 is CASSSNNYEQYF. The CDR3 DNA sequence: TGTGCCAGCAGTTCGAATAACTACGAGCAGTACTTC.

This clonotype showed up just a few times. The chain links TRBV6-5 to TRBJ2-5; 13 nucleotides agree with TRBD2. The CDR3 spans 15 residues. The ends lost 6 bases at V and 5 bases at J; junction bases unmatched: 6. Germline V gene data show CDR1 as MNHEY and CDR2 as SVGAGI. DNA of the CDR3: TGTGCCAGCAGCCTTAGGACTAGCGGGAGTGAGACCCAGTACTTC. This encodes CASSLRTSGSETQYF.

This chain connects TRBV20-1 to TRBJ2-7; no reliable D call. Trimming took 3 bases from V and 3 from J, leaving 9 bases between them. In germline, CDR1 is DFQATT, CDR2 SNEGSKA (reference sequence). The CDR3 has 12 residues. CDR3: CSASSEDYEQYF. The CDR3 coding sequence is TGCAGTGCTAGCAGTGAAGACTACGAGCAGTACTTC.

V and J are TRBV28 and TRBJ2-5, with D possibly TRBD1 on 6 matching bases. Germline lookup yields CDR1 MDHEN and CDR2 SYDVKM. The CDR3 loop spans 15 amino acids. Between the trimmed V and J ends, which lost 2 bases and 1 base, there was a span of 11 bases. CDR3 sequence (DNA): TGTGCCAGCAGTTTACGCGGACAGCTCCAAGAGACCCAGTACTTC. Translation: CASSLRGQLQETQYF.

V usage is TRBV9 and J usage is TRBJ2-7; perhaps TRBD2 as D (7 bases). Germline V gene data show CDR1 as SGDLS and CDR2 as YYNGEE. Trimming left V 4 bases short and J 7 bases short, with 15 bases between. The CDR3 contains 13 residues. CDR3 nucleotide sequence: TGTGCCAGCAGCATAGGGGGGGGAACGGAGCAGTACTTC. Translated, it gives CASSIGGGTEQYF.

This clonotype has a handful of counts. This sequence joins TRBV3-1 and TRBJ2-4; TRBD2 agrees at 12 bases. The V gene end was trimmed by 1 base and the J gene end by 5 bases; junction bases not matched to a gene: 0. The CDR3 totals 15 residues. Germline V gene data show CDR1 as LGHDT and CDR2 as YNNKEL (reference sequence). In nucleotides, the CDR3 is TGTGCCAGCAGCCAAGGACTAGCGGGAGAAAACATTCAGTACTTC. The encoded protein is CASSQGLAGENIQYF.

This sequence joins TRBV9 and TRBJ2-1, with D tentatively TRBD2 (6 bases). The CDR3 has 16 residues. The ends were cut back, 0 bases at V and 6 bases at J, with 16 bases in the middle. Germline V lookup: CDR1 SGDLS, CDR2 YYNGEE. The CDR3 sequence: CASSVGPEGHGNEQFF. The CDR3, as DNA: TGTGCCAGCAGCGTAGGGCCGGAGGGCCACGGCAATGAGCAGTTCTTC.

In DNA, the CDR3 is TGTGCCAGCAGCCTGGTCGCGGGGGGACTAAATGAGCAGTTCTTC. Translated, it gives CASSLVAGGLNEQFF. V gene TRBV7-9 combines with J gene TRBJ2-5; TRBD2 matches at 8 bases. Near its end, the DNA agrees better with TRBJ2-1, so the J call may be wrong. CDR1 and CDR2 (germline): SEHNR, FQNEAQ (reference sequence). The CDR3 has 15 residues.

This clonotype turned up a few times. The J gene is TRBJ1-4, the V gene TRBV5-1; D is ambiguous. This CDR3 is 15 amino acids long. The germline gives CDR1 SGHRS, CDR2 YFSETQ. The V end lost 0 bases, the J end lost 4 bases, and 10 bases lay between the germline ends. CDR3 DNA: TGCGCCAGCAGCTTGGGCTGGAGTGATAATGAAAAACTGTTTTTT. It encodes CASSLGWSDNEKLFF.

This clonotype was observed a handful of times. The chain combines TRBV3-1 with TRBJ2-1; D call uncertain. The CDR3 is 14 residues long. Germline lookup yields CDR1 LGHDT and CDR2 YNNKEL (reference sequence). V was shortened by 0 bases and J by 8 bases, with 11 bases between the two germline ends. CDR3 in DNA: TGTGCCAGCAGCCAAGAGCCTACACTCGATGAGCAGTTCTTC. Its protein is CASSQEPTLDEQFF.

V is TRBV29-1 and J is TRBJ2-3; D is ambiguous. Trimming took 5 bases from V and 6 from J, leaving 12 bases between them. Germline V gene sequence: CDR1 SQVTM, CDR2 ANQGSEA. The CDR3 extends over 12 amino acids. CDR3 sequence reads: CSVPIQEDTQYF. The CDR3 region has the DNA TGCAGCGTTCCGATTCAGGAGGATACGCAGTATTTT.

J is TRBJ2-5 and V is TRBV20-1, with a tentative D call TRBD2 (6 bases). The J call is uncertain, as TRBJ2-1 better fits the DNA end. CDR1 DFQATT and CDR2 SNEGSKA come from the germline V gene (reference sequence). CDR3 length: 13 residues. DNA for the CDR3: TGCAGTGCTAGGGGCGGGGTGATCAATGAGCAGTTCTTC. Amino acids: CSARGGVINEQFF.